This TCR beta chain was observed in a study of Tregs in tolerant kidney transplant recipients. Clones were read by immunoSEQ multiplex PCR, and TCRdb kept only the in-frame ones, dropping some. In total, the table holds about 48,000 clones. CDR1 and CDR2 (germline): LGHNT, FRNRAP. Trimming stripped 6 bases from V and 4 bases from J, with 11 bases between. The CDR3 is 13 residues long. Points on this clone: The read stops 3 residues short of the end of the CDR3; the missing end is completed from the germline J gene.

This chain uses TRBV12-5 with TRBJ2-3, with D perhaps TRBD2 (5 bases). This receptor was taken from a human donor who received a combined kidney and bone marrow transplant. This specimen consisted of CD4+ T cells from blood, obtained before the transplant. CDR3: CASGQDLSDTQYF. CDR3 DNA (partial): TGTGCTAGTGGCCAGGACTTGTCAGATACG.